These T cell receptor beta chains were read from a single sample in a study of human T cells and chemical hapten exposure. MiXCR, run by TCRdb on the 5' RACE reads, gives a single entry per CDR3 protein. The sample holds roughly 120,000 distinct CDR3 sequences; around a fifth are singletons and the top ten take around 2.7%. The receptors here all came from a human donor in good health. The conserved cysteine and the conserved F or W are not part of the CDR3 here. Where a row states a size, it is once, few, many or the class of an expanded clone; other rows omit it.

13 . TRBV20-1 SAYPIAGGDYEQY
12 . TRBV11-1 ASSLTQMNTEAF
9 few TRBV6-6 ASSTFDEQF
10 . TRBV28 ATLYSNQPQH
15 few TRBV28 ASSFLRGISYNSPLH
14 few TRBV20-1 SARDVGTGVNTEAF
12 . TRBV18 ASSPRTGAYEQY
11 few TRBV29-1 SAHGPSRNEQY
13 . TRBV2 ASSEALGRAGEQF
13 . TRBV2 ASSGQGATNEKLF
13 . TRBV28 ASSLSRLGTYEQY
12 . TRBV28 ASSPGLGLHEQY
13 once TRBV6-4 ASSYEAAWGDTQY
13 . TRBV4-1 ASSPTGRDLYEQY
12 . TRBV5-4 ASSLDGGRYEQY
14 . TRBV6-6 ASSQTRTGLLYGYT
13 . TRBV6-5 ASAPGQVILGAAF
14 . TRBV28 ASSFAGPEAKNIQY
13 . TRBV5-6 ASSLVAAAKNIQY
12 . TRBV4-1 ASSQLAGTYEQY
13 few TRBV5-1 ASSFEGVRTDTQY
13 . TRBV2 ATTRDSRWDSPLH
13 many TRBV2 ASSRAETSTDTQY
13 . TRBV13 ASSLGQGNFYGDT